This T cell receptor beta chain was sequenced for a study of T cells after yellow fever vaccination. Findings and limits, study-wide: Overlap between CD4 and CD8 compartments was detected for a small share of clonotypes. A secondary response was less intense yet reached its peak sooner, at day 5 versus 15. Boosting was followed by the reappearance of most primary-vaccination clones (around 95% CD4, 70% to 90% CD8).

The CDR3 loop spans 12 amino acids. CDR1 is DFQATT and CDR2 is SNEGSKA in the germline V gene (reference sequence). With regard to this clonotype: The target antigen is unknown.

A 5'RACE template-switching step, the method used to make TCR cDNA, added a universal primer site and UMIs. TCRdb reanalysed the 5' RACE reads using MiXCR and keeps one entry per CDR3 protein. The sample has about 340,000 distinct CDR3 sequences, almost 4% seen once. The V gene is TRBV20-1, the J gene TRBJ1-1; tentative D call: TRBD1 (5 bases). The source is a man younger than 35 who received the YFV17D yellow fever vaccine. Sequenced material: PBMCs, taken 5 days after the yellow fever booster vaccination. In DNA, the CDR3 is TGCAGGGTACCGGGGGTGAACACTGAAGCTTTCTTT. Its translation: CRVPGVNTEAFF.